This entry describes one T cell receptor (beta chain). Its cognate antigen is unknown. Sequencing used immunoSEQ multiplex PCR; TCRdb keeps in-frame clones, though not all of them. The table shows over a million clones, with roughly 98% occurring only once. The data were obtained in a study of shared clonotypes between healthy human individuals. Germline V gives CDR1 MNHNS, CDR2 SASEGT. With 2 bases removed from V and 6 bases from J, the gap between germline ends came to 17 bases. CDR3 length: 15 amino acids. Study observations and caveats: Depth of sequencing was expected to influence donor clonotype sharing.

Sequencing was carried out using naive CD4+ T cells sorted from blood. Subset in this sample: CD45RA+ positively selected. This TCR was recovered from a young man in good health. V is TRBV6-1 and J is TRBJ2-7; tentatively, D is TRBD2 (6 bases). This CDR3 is CASSEPAWPRGEQYF. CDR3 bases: TGTGCCAGCAGTGAACCCGCTTGGCCGCGGGGCGAGCAGTACTTC.